The rows below give T cell receptor beta chains drawn from one sample of a study of siplizumab effects on memory and regulatory T cells. The table came from immunoSEQ multiplex PCR; TCRdb's copy has only in-frame clones and leaves some out. The sample records about 57,000 clones, 75% to 90% being singletons. Material for sequencing was memory CD4+ T cells sorted from blood. The receptors originated from a human donor in good health. Both conserved end residues are part of each CDR3. A D gene is named only where the DNA matches it firmly. Expanded clones get a size class; other rows say once, few or many, or leave the size out.

V	size	J	D	DNA	CDR3
TRBV6-5	once	TRBJ2-7	-	TGTGCCAGCAATGAACAGGGGAGGGAGTACGAGCAGTACTTC	CASNEQGREYEQYF
TRBV6-5	-	TRBJ2-7	TRBD1	TGTGCCAGCAGTTCCGGACAGGGGCACTCCTACGAGCAGTACTTC	CASSSGQGHSYEQYF
TRBV9	-	TRBJ2-5	-	TGTGCCAGCAGCGTAGCAGGCGGGGTTGAGACCCAGTACTTC	CASSVAGGVETQYF
TRBV29-1	-	TRBJ2-5	TRBD1	TGCAGCGGGGACAGGGGGCGCGGGGAGACCCAGTACTTC	CSGDRGRGETQYF
TRBV2	-	TRBJ2-7	-	TGTGCCAGCAGTGCTAGGGTCTCCTACGAGCAGTACTTC	CASSARVSYEQYF
TRBV11-2	few	TRBJ2-7	TRBD1	TGTGCCAGCAGCTTGCGGGGACAGGGGTCCTCCGAGCAGTACTTC	CASSLRGQGSSEQYF
TRBV19	-	TRBJ2-1	-	TGTGCCAGTAGCAAGTCTACTTCCTACAATGAGCAGTTCTTC	CASSKSTSYNEQFF
TRBV7-2	-	TRBJ2-7	-	TGTGCCAGCAGCCCCCAACGGACAGTTTCCGAGCAGTACTTC	CASSPQRTVSEQYF
TRBV7-2	-	TRBJ2-7	TRBD1	TGTGCCAGCAGTCAACCGGGACAGAGTTACTACGAGCAGTACTTC	CASSQPGQSYYEQYF
TRBV9	-	TRBJ2-7	-	TGTGCCAGCAGCGTAGGACCCCGGGCAGGGCTAGGGCAGTACTTC	CASSVGPRAGLGQYF
TRBV5-1	-	TRBJ1-3	TRBD1	TGCGCCAGCAGCCTGGGACAGGACTCTGGAAACACCATATATTTT	CASSLGQDSGNTIYF
TRBV4-2	-	TRBJ1-1	-	TGTGCCAGCAGCCAAGATCTAGGCCAGGGCGGCACTGAAGCTTTCTTT	CASSQDLGQGGTEAFF
TRBV20-1	-	TRBJ2-3	-	TGCAGTGCTAGAGTGGGAGATACGCAGTATTTT	CSARVGDTQYF
TRBV7-8	-	TRBJ1-1	-	TGTGCCAGCAGCACCCGCCGCTTACAGGCCGCGAGCACTGAAGCTTTCTTT	CASSTRRLQAASTEAFF
TRBV7-9	-	TRBJ2-3	TRBD2	TGTGCCAGCTCTCGGACTAGCGAACCCACAGATACGCAGTATTTT	CASSRTSEPTDTQYF
TRBV25-1	few	TRBJ1-4	-	TGTGCCAGCAGTGGGTTAGGTGAAAAACTGTTTTTT	CASSGLGEKLFF
TRBV10-3	-	TRBJ2-1	TRBD2	TGTGCCATCAGTGTACCCGGGACTAGCGGGAGGGCCGACAATGAGCAGTTCTTC	CAISVPGTSGRADNEQFF
TRBV7-2	-	TRBJ2-5	-	TGTGCCAGCAGCTTAGACTATGTCAGAGGGGAGACCCAGTACTTC	CASSLDYVRGETQYF
TRBV19	-	TRBJ1-1	-	TGTGCCAGTAGTCCAGACACTGAAGCTTTCTTT	CASSPDTEAFF
TRBV6-6	once	TRBJ1-2	-	TGTGCCACCCGGGACGACTATGGCTACACCTTC	CATRDDYGYTF
TRBV5-1	-	TRBJ1-1	-	TGCGCCAGCAGCTTTCCGGACCCGAACACTGAAGCTTTCTTT	CASSFPDPNTEAFF
TRBV27	-	TRBJ2-7	TRBD1	TGTGCCAGCAGCTCTCGGACAGGGGGGAGTCGGGAGCAGTACTTC	CASSSRTGGSREQYF
TRBV6-4	-	TRBJ1-1	-	TGTGCCAGCAGTGCTACAGGGAACACTGAAGCTTTCTTT	CASSATGNTEAFF
TRBV18	once	TRBJ2-7	-	TGTGCCAGCTCACCAGAAGGCGAGCAGTACTTC	CASSPEGEQYF
TRBV29-1	-	TRBJ2-5	-	TGCAGCGTTGGCCGACAGCCACAAGAGACCCAGTACTTC	CSVGRQPQETQYF